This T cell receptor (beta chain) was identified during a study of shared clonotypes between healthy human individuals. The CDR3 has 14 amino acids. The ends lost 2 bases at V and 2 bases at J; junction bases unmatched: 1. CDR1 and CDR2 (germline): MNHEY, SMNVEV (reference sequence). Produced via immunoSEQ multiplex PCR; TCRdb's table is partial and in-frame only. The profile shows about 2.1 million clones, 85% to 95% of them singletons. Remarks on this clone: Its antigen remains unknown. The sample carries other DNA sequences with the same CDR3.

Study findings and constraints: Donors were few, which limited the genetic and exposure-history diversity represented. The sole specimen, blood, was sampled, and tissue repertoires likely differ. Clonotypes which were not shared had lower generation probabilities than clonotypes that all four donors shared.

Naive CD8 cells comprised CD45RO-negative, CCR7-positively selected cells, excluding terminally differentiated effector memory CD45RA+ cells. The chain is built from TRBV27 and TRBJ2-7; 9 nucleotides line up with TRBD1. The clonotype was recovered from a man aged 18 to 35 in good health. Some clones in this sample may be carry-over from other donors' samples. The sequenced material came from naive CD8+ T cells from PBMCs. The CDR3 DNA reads TGTGCCAGCAGTTTAGACAGGGGGACCTACGAGCAGTACTTC. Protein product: CASSLDRGTYEQYF.